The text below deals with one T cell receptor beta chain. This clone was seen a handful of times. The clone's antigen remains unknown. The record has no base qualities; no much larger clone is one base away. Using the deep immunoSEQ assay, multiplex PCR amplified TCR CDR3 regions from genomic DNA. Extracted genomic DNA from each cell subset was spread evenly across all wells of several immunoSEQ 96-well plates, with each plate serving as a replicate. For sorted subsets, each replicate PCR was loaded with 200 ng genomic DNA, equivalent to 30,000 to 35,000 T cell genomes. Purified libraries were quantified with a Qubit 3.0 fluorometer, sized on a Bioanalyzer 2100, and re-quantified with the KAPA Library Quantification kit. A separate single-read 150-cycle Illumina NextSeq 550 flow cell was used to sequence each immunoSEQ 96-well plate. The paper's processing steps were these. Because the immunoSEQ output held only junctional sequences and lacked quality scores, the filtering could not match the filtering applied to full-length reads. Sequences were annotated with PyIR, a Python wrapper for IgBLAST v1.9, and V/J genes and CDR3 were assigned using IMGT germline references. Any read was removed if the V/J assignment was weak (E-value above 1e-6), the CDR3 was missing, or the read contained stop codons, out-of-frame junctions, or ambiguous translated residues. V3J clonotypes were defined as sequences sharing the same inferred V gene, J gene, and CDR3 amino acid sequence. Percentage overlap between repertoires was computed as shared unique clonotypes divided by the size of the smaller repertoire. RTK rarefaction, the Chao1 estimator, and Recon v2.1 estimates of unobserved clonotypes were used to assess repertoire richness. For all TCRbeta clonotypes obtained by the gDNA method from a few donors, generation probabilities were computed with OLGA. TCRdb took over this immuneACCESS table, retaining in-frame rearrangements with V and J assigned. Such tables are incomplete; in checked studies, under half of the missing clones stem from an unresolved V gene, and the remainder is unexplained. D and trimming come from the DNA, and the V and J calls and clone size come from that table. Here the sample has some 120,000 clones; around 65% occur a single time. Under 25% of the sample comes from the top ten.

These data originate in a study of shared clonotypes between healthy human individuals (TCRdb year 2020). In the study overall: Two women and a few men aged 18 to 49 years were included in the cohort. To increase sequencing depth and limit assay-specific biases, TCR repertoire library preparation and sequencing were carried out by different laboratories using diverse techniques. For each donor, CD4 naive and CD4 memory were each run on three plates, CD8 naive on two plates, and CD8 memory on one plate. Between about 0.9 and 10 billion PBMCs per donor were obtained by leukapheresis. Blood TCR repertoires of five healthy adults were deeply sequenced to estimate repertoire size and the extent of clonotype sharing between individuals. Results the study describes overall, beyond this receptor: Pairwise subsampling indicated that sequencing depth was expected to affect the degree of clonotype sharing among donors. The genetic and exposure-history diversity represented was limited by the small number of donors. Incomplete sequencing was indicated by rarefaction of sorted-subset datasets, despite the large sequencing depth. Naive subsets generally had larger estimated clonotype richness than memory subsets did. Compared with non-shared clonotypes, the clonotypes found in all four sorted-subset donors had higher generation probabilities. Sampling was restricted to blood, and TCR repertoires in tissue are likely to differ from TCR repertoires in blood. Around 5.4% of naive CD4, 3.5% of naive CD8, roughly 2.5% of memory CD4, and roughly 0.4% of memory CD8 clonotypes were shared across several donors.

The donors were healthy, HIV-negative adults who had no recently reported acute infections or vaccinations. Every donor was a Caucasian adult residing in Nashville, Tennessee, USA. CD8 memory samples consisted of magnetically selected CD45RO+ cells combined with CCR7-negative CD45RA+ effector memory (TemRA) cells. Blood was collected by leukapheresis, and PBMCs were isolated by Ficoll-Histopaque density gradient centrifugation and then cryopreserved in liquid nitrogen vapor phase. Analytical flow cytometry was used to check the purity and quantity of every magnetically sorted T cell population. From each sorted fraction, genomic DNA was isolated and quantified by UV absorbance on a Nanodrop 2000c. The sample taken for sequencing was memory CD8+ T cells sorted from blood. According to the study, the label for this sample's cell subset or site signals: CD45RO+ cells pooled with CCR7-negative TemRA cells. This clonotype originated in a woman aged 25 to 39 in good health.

The sequenced DNA is TGCGCCAGCAGCTTGGGAGAACTAGCGGGAGTCGTGTACGAGCAGTACTTC. The translation is CASSLGELAGVVYEQYF. The chain was built from TRBV5-1 and TRBJ2-7; TRBD2 lines up with 11 middle nucleotides. V loses 0 bases at its end and J loses 4 bases; junction bases beyond the gene matches: 9. CDR1 is given as SGHRS and CDR2 as YFSETQ, both from the germline V gene. The CDR3 sequence holds 17 residues, the cysteine and phenylalanine included. The CDR3 DNA has 51 bases and is translated from base 1.